Listed below are T cell receptor beta chains from one sample, sequenced in a study of shared clonotypes between healthy human individuals. Repertoires were generated with immunoSEQ multiplex PCR, while TCRdb's copy carries only in-frame clones and drops some. The sample lists under 2,500,000 clones, more than 90% seen once, with roughly 0.13% in the top ten. Material for sequencing was naive CD4+ T cells sorted from blood. These receptors were taken from a man younger than 35 in good health. Each CDR3 is given without its conserved first and last residue.

v_gene	j_gene	CDR3aa
TRBV2	TRBJ1-2	ASIQDSRFNYGYT
TRBV5-1	TRBJ2-7	ASSRVPGQGGYEQY
TRBV6-6	TRBJ2-1	ASSLRDPQWNEQF
TRBV11-2	TRBJ2-5	ASSLERPETQY
TRBV7-9	TRBJ1-4	ASSLSQLTNEKLF
TRBV7-8	TRBJ2-7	ASSFRDRGYEQY
TRBV6-6	TRBJ2-7	ASSHTGTRPYEQY
TRBV7-2	TRBJ1-2	ASSLASDLVGYT
TRBV10-1	TRBJ2-3	ASSEARPASTDTQY
TRBV7-2	TRBJ2-7	ASSLGRGRAYEQY
TRBV28	TRBJ1-5	ASRLYDRGNQPQH
TRBV5-1	TRBJ1-1	ASSGQGDKNTEAF
TRBV10-3	TRBJ2-3	AIGQGTDTQY
TRBV18	TRBJ1-2	ASSPMPANYGYT
TRBV30	TRBJ2-5	AWSPPRRNQETQY
TRBV27	TRBJ1-2	ASSSGQGYGYT
TRBV9	TRBJ2-3	ASSGQFREGTDTQY
TRBV7-3	TRBJ2-2	ASSSGLAGETTGELF
TRBV18	TRBJ2-7	ASSPSQGNYEQY
TRBV7-2	TRBJ2-1	ASSLQADNEQF